These 5 T cell receptor beta chains were sequenced from one sample in a study of blood T cell repertoires in COVID-19. Method: immunoSEQ multiplex PCR; TCRdb's copy keeps in-frame clones and lacks some. Altogether fewer than 130,000 clones are present, approximately 92% being singletons, with the ten largest covering roughly 30%. The sample was peripheral blood. Source of these receptors: a woman at least 80 years old with acute or convalescent COVID-19.

This chain uses TRBV29-1 with TRBJ1-2; 10 positions match TRBD1. Germline CDR1 reads SQVTM; CDR2 reads ANQGSEA. This CDR3 contains 14 residues. The V segment lost 0 bases and the J segment 5 bases; nucleotides outside the gene matches: 3. CDR3 nucleotides: TGCAGCGTTGAAGATCCGGACAGGGGGTATGGCTACACCTTC. It specifies CSVEDPDRGYGYTF.

The rearrangement links TRBV6-2 or TRBV6-3 to TRBJ2-7; tentative D call: TRBD1 (6 bases). CDR3 length: 12 amino acids. Germline V gene sequence: CDR1 MNHEY, CDR2 SVGEGT. Between the trimmed V and J ends, which lost 5 bases and 1 base, there was a span of 6 bases. The CDR3 protein is CASSGQSYEQYF. DNA for the CDR3: TGTGCCAGCAGTGGACAGTCCTACGAGCAGTACTTC.

The V call is TRBV3-1 (or the pseudogene TRBV3-2), the J call TRBJ2-7; 9 nucleotides line up with TRBD2. The V and J ends lost 0 bases and 5 bases, in that order; junction bases with no gene match: 11. CDR1 and CDR2 (germline): LGHDT, YNNKEL (reference sequence). The CDR3 runs 17 residues. Written as DNA, the CDR3 is TGTGCCAGCAGCCAAGACTCCCGGCGTCTAGCGGGGAACGAGCAGTACTTC. It specifies CASSQDSRRLAGNEQYF.

The chain carries TRBV9 and TRBJ2-1; 8 nucleotides match TRBD1. CDR1 and CDR2 (germline): SGDLS, YYNGEE. V was pared by 4 bases and J by 10 bases, with 4 bases of the junction left unmatched. The CDR3 runs 12 residues. The CDR3 loop reads CASSSQGAEQFF. Written as DNA, the CDR3 is TGTGCCAGCAGCTCCCAGGGGGCAGAGCAGTTCTTC.

This chain joins TRBV28 and TRBJ1-2; D is possibly TRBD1 (6 bases). This CDR3 contains 14 residues. V dropped 3 bases and J dropped 4 bases, with 12 bases sitting between them. CDR1 is MDHEN and CDR2 is SYDVKM in the germline V gene. The chain's CDR3 is CASSLRGFSYGYTF. Written as DNA, the CDR3 is TGTGCCAGCAGTTTGAGGGGGTTTAGCTATGGCTACACCTTC.